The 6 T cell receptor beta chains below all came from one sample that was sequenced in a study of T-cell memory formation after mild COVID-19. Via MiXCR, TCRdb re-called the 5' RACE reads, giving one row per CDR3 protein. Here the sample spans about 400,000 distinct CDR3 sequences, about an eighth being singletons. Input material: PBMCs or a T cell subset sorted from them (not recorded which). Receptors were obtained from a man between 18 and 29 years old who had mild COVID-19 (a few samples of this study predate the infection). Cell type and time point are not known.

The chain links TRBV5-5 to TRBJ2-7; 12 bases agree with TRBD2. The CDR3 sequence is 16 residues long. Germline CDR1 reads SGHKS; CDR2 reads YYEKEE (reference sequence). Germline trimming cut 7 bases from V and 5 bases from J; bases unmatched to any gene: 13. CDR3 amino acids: CASQTSGGTPPHEQYV. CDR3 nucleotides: TGTGCCAGCCAAACTAGCGGGGGGACACCCCCCCACGAGCAGTACGTC.

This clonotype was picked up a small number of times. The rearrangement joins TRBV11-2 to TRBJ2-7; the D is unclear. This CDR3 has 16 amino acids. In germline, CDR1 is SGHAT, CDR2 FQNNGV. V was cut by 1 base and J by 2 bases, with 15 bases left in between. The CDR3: CASSLVLSQVPYEQYF. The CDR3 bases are TGTGCCAGCAGCTTAGTTTTGTCCCAGGTCCCCTACGAGCAGTACTTC.

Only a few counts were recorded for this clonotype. CDR3 residues: CASSLSSGLAAEETQYF. The CDR3 DNA reads TGTGCCAGCAGCTTGAGCTCCGGACTAGCTGCGGAGGAGACCCAGTACTTC. J is TRBJ2-5 and V is TRBV11-2, with 8 nucleotides matching TRBD2. Germline V gene lookup returns CDR1 SGHAT and CDR2 FQNNGV. The ends lost 3 bases at V and 5 bases at J; junction bases unmatched: 14. The CDR3 loop spans 17 amino acids.

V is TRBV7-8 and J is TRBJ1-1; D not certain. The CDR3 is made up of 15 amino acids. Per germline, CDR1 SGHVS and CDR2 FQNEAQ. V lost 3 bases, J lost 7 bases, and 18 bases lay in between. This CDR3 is CASSFRPGSGIEAFF. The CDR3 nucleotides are TGTGCCAGCAGCTTCCGCCCCGGATCCGGGATTGAAGCTTTCTTT.

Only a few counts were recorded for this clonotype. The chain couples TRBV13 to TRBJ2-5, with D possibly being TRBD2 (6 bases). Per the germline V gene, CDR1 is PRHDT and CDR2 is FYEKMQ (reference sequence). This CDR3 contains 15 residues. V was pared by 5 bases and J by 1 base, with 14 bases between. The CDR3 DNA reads TGTGCCAGCAGCGCCCTCGGGACTTCCCAAGAGACCCAGTACTTC. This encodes CASSALGTSQETQYF.

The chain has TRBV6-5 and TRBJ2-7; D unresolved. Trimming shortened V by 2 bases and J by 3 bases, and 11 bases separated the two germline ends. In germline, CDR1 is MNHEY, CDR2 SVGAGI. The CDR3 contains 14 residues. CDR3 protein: CASSYKRTGYEQYF. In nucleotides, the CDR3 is TGTGCCAGCAGTTACAAAAGGACGGGCTACGAGCAGTACTTC.